This TCR beta chain stems from a study of shared clonotypes between healthy human individuals. Study at large: A couple of female and a few male donors aged 18 to 49 were enrolled.

Profiled with immunoSEQ multiplex PCR; TCRdb holds only in-frame clones, not every one. The sample records about 2 million clones, roughly 95% being singletons. A remark on this clone: Its specificity is unknown.

CDR3 size: 12 residues. V lost 4 bases to trimming and J lost 6 bases, with 12 bases between them. Germline V gives CDR1 SQVTM, CDR2 ANQGSEA. Study conclusions and caveats: Larger richness was generally estimated for naive than memory subsets.

Positive CCR7 selection of CD45RO-negative cells yielded the naive CD8 cells, and terminally differentiated effector memory CD45RA+ cells were excluded. Only Caucasian adults living in Nashville, Tennessee served as donors. The TCR comes from a man aged 18 to 30 in good health. The V and J genes are TRBV29-1 and TRBJ1-2, with a possible D match to TRBD1 (6 bases). Source material: naive CD8+ T cells sorted from blood. CDR3 coding DNA: TGCAGCGTTGTAGGGGGGGAAGATGGCTACACCTTC. This gives the protein CSVVGGEDGYTF. Using reference TRBV29-1 and TRBJ1-2 for the parts outside the CDR3, the full variable domain is SAVISQKPSRDICQRGTSLTIQCQVDSQVTMMFWYRQQPGQSLTLIATANQGSEATYESGFVIDKFPISRPNLTFSTLTVSNMSPEDSSIYLCSVVGGEDGYTFGSGTRLTVV.